The present TCR beta chain was sequenced within a study of cytomegalovirus exposure and HLA in healthy donors. Whole-study context: Genotyping showed roughly 77% of about 370 donors falling in the Caucasian-associated ancestry cluster.

The PCR made use of 60 Vbeta and 13 Jbeta primers. The protocol was immunoSEQ multiplex PCR, while the TCRdb copy is restricted to in-frame clones and leaves out a portion. The sample has 140,000 or so clones, about 64% seen once. Comment on this clone: Its antigen is currently unknown.

Whole-study findings and limits: In a later analysis, HLA-associated TCR beta chains were more clonally expanded than equally common others.

V lost 5 bases, J lost 5 bases, and 2 bases stayed unmatched. CDR1 is MGHDK, CDR2 SYGVNS, per germline. The CDR3 has 13 amino acids. The clonotype originates from a man between 60 and 75 years old in good health and CMV-seronegative. Sequenced input: PBMCs. This chain joins TRBV25-1 and TRBJ2-1; 8 bases match TRBD2. CDR3 region: CASSYGGDNEQFF. CDR3 nucleotides: TGTGCCAGCAGTTACGGGGGGGACAATGAGCAGTTCTTC.